This T cell receptor (beta chain) was observed in a study of blood T cell repertoires in COVID-19. The method was immunoSEQ multiplex PCR; TCRdb's version includes in-frame clones alone and lacks a portion of them. This repertoire shows roughly 410,000 clones, about 88% found once; its top ten account for about 1.6%. This CDR3 comprises 16 residues. The V gene lost 0 bases and the J gene lost 2 bases, with 11 bases spanning the gap. CDR1 is SGDLS, CDR2 YYNGEE, per germline. This sequence joins TRBV9 and TRBJ2-2; D unclear. The clonotype comes from a woman in her thirties or forties with COVID-19, enrolled during active disease. The specimen sequenced was peripheral blood. CDR3: CASSVGAGFNTGELFF. In DNA form, the CDR3 reads TGTGCCAGCAGCGTAGGGGCAGGCTTCAACACCGGGGAGCTGTTTTTT.